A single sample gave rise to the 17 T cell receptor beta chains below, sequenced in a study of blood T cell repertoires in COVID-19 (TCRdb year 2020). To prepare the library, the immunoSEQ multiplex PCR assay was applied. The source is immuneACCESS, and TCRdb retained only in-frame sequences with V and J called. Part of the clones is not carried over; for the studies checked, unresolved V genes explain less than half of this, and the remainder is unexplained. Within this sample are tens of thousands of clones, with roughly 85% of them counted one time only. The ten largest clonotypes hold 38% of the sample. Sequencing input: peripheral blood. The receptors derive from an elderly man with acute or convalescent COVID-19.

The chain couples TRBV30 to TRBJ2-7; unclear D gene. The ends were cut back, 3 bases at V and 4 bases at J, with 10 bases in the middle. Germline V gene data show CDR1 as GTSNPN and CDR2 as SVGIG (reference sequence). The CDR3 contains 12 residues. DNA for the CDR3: TGTGCCTGGAGCCTCGTAACATACGAGCAGTACTTC. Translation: CAWSLVTYEQYF.

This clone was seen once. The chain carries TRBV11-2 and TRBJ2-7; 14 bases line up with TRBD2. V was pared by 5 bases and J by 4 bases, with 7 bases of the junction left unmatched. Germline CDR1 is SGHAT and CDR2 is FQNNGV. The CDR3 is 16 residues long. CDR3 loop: CASSPRLAGGLYEQYF. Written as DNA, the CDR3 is TGTGCCAGCAGCCCTCGACTAGCGGGAGGGTTGTACGAGCAGTACTTC.

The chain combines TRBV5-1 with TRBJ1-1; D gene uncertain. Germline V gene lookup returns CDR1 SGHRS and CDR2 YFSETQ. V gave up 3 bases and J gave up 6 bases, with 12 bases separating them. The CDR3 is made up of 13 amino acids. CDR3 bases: TGCGCCAGCAGCTCTTGGGAGAGCTCTGAAGCTTTCTTT. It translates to CASSSWESSEAFF.

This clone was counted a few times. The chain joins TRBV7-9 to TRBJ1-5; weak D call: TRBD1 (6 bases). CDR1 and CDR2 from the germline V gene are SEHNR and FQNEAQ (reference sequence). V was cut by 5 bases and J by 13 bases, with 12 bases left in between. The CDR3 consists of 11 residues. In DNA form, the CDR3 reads TGTGCCAGCAGCACGGACAGCTTACAGCATTTT. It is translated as CASSTDSLQHF.

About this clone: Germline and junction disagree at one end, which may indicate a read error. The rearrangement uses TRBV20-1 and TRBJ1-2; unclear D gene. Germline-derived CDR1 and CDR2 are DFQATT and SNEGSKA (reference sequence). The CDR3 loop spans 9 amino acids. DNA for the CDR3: TGCAGTGCTAGCGGTTCCGAAGAATTC. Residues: CSASGSEEF.

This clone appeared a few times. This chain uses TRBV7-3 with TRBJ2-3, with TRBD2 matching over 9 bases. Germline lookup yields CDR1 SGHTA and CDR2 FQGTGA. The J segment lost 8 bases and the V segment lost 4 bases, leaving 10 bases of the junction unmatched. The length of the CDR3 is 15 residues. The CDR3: CASSSGASGMGTQYF. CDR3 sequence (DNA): TGTGCCAGCAGCTCCGGGGCTAGCGGGATGGGTACGCAGTATTTT.

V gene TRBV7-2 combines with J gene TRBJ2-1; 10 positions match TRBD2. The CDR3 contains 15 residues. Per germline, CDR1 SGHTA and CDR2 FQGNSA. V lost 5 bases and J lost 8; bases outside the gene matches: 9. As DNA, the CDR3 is TGTGCCAGCAGCGAGACAGGTCTAGCGGGAGATGAGCAGTTCTTC. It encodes CASSETGLAGDEQFF.

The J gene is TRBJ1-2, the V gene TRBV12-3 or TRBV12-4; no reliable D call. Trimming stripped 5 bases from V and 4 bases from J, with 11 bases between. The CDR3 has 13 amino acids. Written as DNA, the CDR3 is TGTGCCAGCAGTCCTACTGAACTCTATGGCTACACCTTC. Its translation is CASSPTELYGYTF.

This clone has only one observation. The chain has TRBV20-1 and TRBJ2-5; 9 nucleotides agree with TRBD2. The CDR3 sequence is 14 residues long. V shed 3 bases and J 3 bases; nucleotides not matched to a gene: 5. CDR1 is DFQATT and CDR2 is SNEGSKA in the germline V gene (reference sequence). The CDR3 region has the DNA TGCAGTGCTAGTGAGACTAGCGGAGAAGAGACCCAGTACTTC. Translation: CSASETSGEETQYF.

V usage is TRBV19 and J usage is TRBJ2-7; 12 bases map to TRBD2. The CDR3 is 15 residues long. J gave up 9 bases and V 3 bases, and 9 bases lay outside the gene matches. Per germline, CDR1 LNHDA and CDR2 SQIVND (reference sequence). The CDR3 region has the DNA TGTGCCAGTAGTATTCCGGGACTAGCGGGTCCGCGGCAGTACTTC. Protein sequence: CASSIPGLAGPRQYF.

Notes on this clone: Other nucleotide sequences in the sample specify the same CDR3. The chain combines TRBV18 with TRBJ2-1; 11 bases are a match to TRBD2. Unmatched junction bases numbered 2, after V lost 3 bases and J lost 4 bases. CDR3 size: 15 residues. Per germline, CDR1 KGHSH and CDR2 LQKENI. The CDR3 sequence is CASSPTSGSYNEQFF. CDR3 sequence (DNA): TGTGCCAGCTCACCTACTAGCGGGAGTTACAATGAGCAGTTCTTC.

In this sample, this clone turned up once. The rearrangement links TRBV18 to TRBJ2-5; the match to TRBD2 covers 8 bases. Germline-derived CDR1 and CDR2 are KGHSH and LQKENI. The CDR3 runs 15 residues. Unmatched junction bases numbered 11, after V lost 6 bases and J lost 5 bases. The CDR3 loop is CASSPSGTSFETQYF. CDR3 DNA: TGTGCCAGCTCTCCCTCCGGGACTAGTTTCGAGACCCAGTACTTC.

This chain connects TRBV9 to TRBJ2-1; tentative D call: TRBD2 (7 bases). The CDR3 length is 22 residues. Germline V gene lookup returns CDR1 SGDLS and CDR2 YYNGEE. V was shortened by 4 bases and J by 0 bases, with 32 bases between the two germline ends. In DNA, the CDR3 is TGTGCCAGCAGCTCCAACAGGGTTTTGACTAGCTCAGACTTGAGCTCCTACAATGAGCAGTTCTTC. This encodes CASSSNRVLTSSDLSSYNEQFF.

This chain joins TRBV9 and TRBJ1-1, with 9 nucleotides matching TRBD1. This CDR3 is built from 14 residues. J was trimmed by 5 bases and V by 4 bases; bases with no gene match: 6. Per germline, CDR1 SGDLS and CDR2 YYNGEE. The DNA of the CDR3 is TGTGCCAGCAGCCTCCGGACAGGGGTGACTGAAGCTTTCTTT. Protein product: CASSLRTGVTEAFF. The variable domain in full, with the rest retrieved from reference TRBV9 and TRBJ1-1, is DSGVTQTPKHLITATGQRVTLRCSPRSGDLSVYWYQQSLDQGLQFLIQYYNGEERAKGNILERFSAQQFPDLHSELNLSSLELGDSALYFCASSLRTGVTEAFFGQGTRLTVV.

CDR3 bases: TGTGCCAGCAGCTCCGGGACAGGGTTTTTCTACGAGCAGTACTTC. This translates into CASSSGTGFFYEQYF. The chain couples TRBV7-2 to TRBJ2-7, with 9 nucleotides matching TRBD1. The CDR3 loop spans 15 amino acids. CDR1 and CDR2 from the germline V gene are SGHTA and FQGNSA. Trimming at V came to 4 bases and at J to 3 bases, leaving 7 bases not matched to a gene.

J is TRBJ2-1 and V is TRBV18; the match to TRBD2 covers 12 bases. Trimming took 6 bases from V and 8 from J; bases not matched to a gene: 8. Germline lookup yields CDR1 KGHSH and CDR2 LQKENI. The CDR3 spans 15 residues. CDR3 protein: CASSLAGGFSDEQFF. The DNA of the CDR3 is TGTGCCAGCTCTCTAGCGGGAGGGTTCTCCGATGAGCAGTTCTTC.

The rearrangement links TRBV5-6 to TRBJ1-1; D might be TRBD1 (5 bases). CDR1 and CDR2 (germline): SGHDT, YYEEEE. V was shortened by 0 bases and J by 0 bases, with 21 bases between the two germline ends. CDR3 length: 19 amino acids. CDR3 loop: CASSLGPSAGWMLNTEAFF. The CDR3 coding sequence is TGTGCCAGCAGCTTGGGCCCCAGTGCAGGGTGGATGCTGAACACTGAAGCTTTCTTT. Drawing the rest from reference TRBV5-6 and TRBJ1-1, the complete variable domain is DAGVTQSPTHLIKTRGQQVTLRCSPKSGHDTVSWYQQALGQGPQFIFQYYEEEERQRGNFPDRFSGHQFPNYSSELNVNALLLGDSALYLCASSLGPSAGWMLNTEAFFGQGTRLTVV.